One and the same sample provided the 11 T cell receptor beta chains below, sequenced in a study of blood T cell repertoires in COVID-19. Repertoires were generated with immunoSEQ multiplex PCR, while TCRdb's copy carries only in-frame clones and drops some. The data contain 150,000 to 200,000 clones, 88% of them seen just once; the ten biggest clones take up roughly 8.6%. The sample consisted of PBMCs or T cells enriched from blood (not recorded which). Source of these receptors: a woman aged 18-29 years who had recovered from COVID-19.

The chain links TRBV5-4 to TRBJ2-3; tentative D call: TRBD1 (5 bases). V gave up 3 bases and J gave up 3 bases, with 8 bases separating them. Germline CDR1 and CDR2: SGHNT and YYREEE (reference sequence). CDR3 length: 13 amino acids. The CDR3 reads CASSSPGTDTQYF. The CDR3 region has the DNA TGTGCCAGCAGCTCCCCAGGGACAGATACGCAGTATTTT.

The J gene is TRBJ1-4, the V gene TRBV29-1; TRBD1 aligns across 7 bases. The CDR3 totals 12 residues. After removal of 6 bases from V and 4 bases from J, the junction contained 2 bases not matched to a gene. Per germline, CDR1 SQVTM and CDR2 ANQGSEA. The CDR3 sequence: CSVGQINEKLFF. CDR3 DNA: TGCAGCGTGGGACAGATTAATGAAAAACTGTTTTTT.

The DNA for the CDR3 is TGCGCCAGCAGTGATGGGGGCGGGTGGGAGACCCAGTACTTC. Translating it yields CASSDGGGWETQYF. V is TRBV10-2 and J is TRBJ2-5; D possibly corresponds to TRBD1 (6 bases). The germline V gene has CDR1 WSHSY and CDR2 SAAADI. This CDR3 is 14 amino acids long. V was clipped by 3 bases and J by 5 bases, with 13 bases between them.

This chain's CDR3 is CASSQDPGESINEQYF. For the CDR3, the DNA is TGTGCCAGCAGCCAAGATCCGGGAGAAAGTATCAACGAGCAGTACTTC. J is TRBJ2-7 and V is TRBV3-1 (or the pseudogene TRBV3-2), with a tentative D call TRBD2 (6 bases). Germline V gene sequence: CDR1 LGHDT, CDR2 YNNKEL (reference sequence). The CDR3 length is 16 residues. The V and J ends lost 0 bases and 5 bases respectively, with 17 bases between them.

CDR3 nucleotide sequence: TGTGCCAGCAGCCCGGGCGGGACTAGCAATCAGCCCCAGCATTTT. This gives the protein CASSPGGTSNQPQHF. The chain recombines TRBV7-9 with TRBJ1-5; D is perhaps TRBD1 (5 bases). CDR1 and CDR2 from the germline V gene are SEHNR and FQNEAQ (reference sequence). V lost 5 bases to trimming and J lost 0 bases, with 11 bases between them. The CDR3 has 15 residues. The full variable domain, its missing parts supplied by reference TRBV7-9 and TRBJ1-5, is DTGVSQNPRHKITKRGQNVTFRCDPISEHNRLYWYRQTLGQGPEFLTYFQNEAQLEKSRLLSDRFSAERPKGSFSTLEIQRTEQGDSAMYLCASSPGGTSNQPQHFGDGTRLSIL.

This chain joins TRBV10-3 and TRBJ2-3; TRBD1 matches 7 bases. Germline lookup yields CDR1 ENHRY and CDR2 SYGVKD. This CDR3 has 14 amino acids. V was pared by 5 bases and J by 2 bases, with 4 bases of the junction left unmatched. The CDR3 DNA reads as TGTGCCATCAGTCAGGGGGTAATCACAGATACGCAGTATTTT. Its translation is CAISQGVITDTQYF.

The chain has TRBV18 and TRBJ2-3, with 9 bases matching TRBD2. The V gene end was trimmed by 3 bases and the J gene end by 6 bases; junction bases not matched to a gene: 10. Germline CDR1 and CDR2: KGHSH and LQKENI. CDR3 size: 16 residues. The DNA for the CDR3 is TGTGCCAGCTCACCCTCTGTAGCGGGGGTTGGGGATACGCAGTATTTT. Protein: CASSPSVAGVGDTQYF.

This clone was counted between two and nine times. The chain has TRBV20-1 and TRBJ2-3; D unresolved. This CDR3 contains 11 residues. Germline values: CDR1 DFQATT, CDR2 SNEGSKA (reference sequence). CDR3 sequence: CRMGDTDTQYF. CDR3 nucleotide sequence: TGCAGGATGGGCGACACAGATACGCAGTATTTT.

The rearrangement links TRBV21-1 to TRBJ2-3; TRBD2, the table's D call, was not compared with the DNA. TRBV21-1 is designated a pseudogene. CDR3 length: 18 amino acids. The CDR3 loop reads CASSHGEAGPQVGDTQYF. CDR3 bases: TGTGCCAGCAGCCACGGGGAGGCGGGACCCCAAGTGGGAGATACGCAGTATTTT.

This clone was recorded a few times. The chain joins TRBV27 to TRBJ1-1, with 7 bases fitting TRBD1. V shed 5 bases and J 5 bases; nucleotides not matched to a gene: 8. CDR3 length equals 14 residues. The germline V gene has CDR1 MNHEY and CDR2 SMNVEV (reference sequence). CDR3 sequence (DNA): TGTGCCAGCAGTCCGTGGACAGGAACGACTGAAGCTTTCTTT. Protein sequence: CASSPWTGTTEAFF.

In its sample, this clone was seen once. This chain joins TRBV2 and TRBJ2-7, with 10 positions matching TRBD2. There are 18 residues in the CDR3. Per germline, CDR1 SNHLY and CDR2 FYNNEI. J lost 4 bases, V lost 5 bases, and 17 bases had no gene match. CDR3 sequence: CASSPTSGRALGRYEQYF. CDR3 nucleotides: TGTGCCAGCAGTCCAACAAGCGGGAGGGCCCTCGGGAGGTACGAGCAGTACTTC.